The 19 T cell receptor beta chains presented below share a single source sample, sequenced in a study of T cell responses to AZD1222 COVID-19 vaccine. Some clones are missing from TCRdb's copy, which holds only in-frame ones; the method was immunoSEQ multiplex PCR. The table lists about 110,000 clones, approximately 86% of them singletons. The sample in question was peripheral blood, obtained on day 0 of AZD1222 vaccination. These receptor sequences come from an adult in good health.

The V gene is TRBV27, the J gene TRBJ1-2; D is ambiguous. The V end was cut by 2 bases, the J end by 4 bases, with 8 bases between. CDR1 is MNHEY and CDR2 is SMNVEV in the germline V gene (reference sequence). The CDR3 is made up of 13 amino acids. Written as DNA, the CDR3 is TGTGCCAGCAGTTTAAGTTCTGGCTATGGCTACACCTTC. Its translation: CASSLSSGYGYTF.

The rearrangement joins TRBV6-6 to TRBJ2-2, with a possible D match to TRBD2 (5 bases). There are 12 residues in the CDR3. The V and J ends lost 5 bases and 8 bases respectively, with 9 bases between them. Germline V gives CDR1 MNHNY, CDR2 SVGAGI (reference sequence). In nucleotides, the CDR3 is TGTGCCAGCAGTCGGGAAAGGGGGGAGCTGTTTTTT. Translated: CASSRERGELFF.

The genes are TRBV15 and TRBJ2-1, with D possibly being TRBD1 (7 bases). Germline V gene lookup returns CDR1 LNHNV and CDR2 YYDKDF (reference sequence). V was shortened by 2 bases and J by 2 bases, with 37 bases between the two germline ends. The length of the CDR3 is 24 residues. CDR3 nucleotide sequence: TGTGCCACCAGCAGAAGGACCCAGCAGAGGTGGGATGCCCATCAGGGGGGCCCCTACAATGAGCAGTTCTTC. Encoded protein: CATSRRTQQRWDAHQGGPYNEQFF.

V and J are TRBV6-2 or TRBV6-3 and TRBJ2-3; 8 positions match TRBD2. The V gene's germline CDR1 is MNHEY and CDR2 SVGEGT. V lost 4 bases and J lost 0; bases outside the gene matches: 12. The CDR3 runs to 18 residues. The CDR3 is CASSSPGGGLTSTDTQYF. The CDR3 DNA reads TGTGCCAGCAGTTCCCCTGGCGGGGGGCTAACTAGCACAGATACGCAGTATTTT.

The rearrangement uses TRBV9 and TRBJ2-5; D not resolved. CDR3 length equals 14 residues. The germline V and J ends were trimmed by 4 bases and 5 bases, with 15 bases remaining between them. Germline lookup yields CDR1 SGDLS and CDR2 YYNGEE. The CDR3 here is CASSPPNDLETQYF. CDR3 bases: TGTGCCAGCAGCCCCCCTAACGACCTCGAGACCCAGTACTTC. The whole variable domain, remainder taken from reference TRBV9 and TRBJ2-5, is DSGVTQTPKHLITATGQRVTLRCSPRSGDLSVYWYQQSLDQGLQFLIQYYNGEERAKGNILERFSAQQFPDLHSELNLSSLELGDSALYFCASSPPNDLETQYFGPGTRLLVL.

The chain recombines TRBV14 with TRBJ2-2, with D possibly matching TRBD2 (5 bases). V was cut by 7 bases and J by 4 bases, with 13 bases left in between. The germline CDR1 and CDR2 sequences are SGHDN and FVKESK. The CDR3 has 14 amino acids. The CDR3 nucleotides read TGTGCCAGCACAGGTGCTAGCCCCACCGGGGAGCTGTTTTTT. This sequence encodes CASTGASPTGELFF.

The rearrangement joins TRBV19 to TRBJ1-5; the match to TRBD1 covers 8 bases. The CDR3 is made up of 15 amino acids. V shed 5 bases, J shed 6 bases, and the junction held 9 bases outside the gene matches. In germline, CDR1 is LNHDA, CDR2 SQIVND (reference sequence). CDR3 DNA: TGTGCCAGTAGTTCCAGACAGGGGAGGTCTCAGCCCCAGCATTTT. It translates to CASSSRQGRSQPQHF.

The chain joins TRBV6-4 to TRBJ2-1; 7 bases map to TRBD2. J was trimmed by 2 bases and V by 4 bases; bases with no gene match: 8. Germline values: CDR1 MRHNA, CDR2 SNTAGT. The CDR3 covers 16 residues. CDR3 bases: TGTGCCAGCAGTGCGGACGGGGGGAGGCCCTACAATGAGCAGTTCTTC. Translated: CASSADGGRPYNEQFF.

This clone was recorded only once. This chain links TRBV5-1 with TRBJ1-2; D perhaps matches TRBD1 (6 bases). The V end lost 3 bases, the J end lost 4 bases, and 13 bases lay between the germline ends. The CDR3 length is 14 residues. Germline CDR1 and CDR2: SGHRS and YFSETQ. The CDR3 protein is CASSSTGRSYGYTF. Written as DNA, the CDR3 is TGCGCCAGCAGCTCGACAGGTCGTTCCTATGGCTACACCTTC.

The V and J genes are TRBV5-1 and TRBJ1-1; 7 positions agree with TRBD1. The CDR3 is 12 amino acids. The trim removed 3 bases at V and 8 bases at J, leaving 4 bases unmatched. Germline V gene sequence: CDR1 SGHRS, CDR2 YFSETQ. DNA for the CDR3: TGCGCCAGCAGCTCGGGACAGACCGAAGCTTTCTTT. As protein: CASSSGQTEAFF.

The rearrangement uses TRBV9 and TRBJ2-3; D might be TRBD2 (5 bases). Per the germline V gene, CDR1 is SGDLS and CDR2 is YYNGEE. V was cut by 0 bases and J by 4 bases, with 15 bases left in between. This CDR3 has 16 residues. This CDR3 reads CASSVGASTGADTQYF. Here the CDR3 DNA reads TGTGCCAGCAGCGTAGGGGCTAGCACTGGTGCAGATACGCAGTATTTT.

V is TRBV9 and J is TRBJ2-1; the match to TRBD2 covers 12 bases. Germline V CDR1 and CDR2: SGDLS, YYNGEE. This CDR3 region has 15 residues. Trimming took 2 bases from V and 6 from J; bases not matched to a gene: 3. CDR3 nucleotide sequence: TGTGCCAGCAGCGTCCCGGGACTAGCGGGCAATGAGCAGTTCTTC. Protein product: CASSVPGLAGNEQFF.

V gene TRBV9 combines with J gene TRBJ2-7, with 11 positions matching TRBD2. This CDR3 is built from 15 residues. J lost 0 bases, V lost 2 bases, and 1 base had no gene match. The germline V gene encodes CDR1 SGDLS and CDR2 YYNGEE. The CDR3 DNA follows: TGTGCCAGCAGCGTGGGACTAGCGGACTCCTACGAGCAGTACTTC. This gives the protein CASSVGLADSYEQYF.

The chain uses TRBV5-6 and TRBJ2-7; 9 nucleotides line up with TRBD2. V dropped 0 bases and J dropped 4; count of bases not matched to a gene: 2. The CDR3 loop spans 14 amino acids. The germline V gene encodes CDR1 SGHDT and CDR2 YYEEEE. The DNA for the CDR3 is TGTGCCAGCAGCTTGGTTAGCGGGAGTTACGAGCAGTACTTC. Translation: CASSLVSGSYEQYF. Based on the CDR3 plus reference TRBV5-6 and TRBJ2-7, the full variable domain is DAGVTQSPTHLIKTRGQQVTLRCSPKSGHDTVSWYQQALGQGPQFIFQYYEEEERQRGNFPDRFSGHQFPNYSSELNVNALLLGDSALYLCASSLVSGSYEQYFGPGTRLTVT.

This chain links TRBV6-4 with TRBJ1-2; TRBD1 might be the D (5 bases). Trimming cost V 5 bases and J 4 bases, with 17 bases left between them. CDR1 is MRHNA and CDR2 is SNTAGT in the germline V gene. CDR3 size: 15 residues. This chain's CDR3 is CASSLEGEGGYGYTF. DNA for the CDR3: TGTGCCAGCAGTCTAGAAGGGGAAGGCGGCTATGGCTACACCTTC.

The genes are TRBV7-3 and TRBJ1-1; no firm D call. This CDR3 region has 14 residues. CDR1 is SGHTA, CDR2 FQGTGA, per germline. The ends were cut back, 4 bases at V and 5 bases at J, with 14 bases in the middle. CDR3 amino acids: CASSSEALGTEAFF. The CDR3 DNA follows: TGTGCCAGCAGCTCCGAGGCGTTGGGAACTGAAGCTTTCTTT.

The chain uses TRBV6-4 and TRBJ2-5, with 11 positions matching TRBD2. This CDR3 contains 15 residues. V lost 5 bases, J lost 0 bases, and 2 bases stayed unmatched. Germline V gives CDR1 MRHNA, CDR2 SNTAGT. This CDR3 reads CASSLTSGDQETQYF. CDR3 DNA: TGTGCCAGCAGTCTGACTAGCGGGGACCAAGAGACCCAGTACTTC.

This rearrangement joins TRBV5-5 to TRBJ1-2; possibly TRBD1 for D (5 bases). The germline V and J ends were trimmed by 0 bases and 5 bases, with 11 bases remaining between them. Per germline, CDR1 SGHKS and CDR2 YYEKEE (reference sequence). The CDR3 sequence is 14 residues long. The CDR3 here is CASSLGGLEYGYTF. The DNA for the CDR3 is TGTGCCAGCAGCTTGGGGGGACTCGAATATGGCTACACCTTC.

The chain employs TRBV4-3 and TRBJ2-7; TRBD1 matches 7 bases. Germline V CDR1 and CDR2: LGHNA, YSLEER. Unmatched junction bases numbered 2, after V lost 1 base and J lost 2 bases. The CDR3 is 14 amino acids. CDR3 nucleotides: TGCGCCAGCAGCCAAGGGCAGGGGGCCTACGAGCAGTACTTC. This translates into CASSQGQGAYEQYF.